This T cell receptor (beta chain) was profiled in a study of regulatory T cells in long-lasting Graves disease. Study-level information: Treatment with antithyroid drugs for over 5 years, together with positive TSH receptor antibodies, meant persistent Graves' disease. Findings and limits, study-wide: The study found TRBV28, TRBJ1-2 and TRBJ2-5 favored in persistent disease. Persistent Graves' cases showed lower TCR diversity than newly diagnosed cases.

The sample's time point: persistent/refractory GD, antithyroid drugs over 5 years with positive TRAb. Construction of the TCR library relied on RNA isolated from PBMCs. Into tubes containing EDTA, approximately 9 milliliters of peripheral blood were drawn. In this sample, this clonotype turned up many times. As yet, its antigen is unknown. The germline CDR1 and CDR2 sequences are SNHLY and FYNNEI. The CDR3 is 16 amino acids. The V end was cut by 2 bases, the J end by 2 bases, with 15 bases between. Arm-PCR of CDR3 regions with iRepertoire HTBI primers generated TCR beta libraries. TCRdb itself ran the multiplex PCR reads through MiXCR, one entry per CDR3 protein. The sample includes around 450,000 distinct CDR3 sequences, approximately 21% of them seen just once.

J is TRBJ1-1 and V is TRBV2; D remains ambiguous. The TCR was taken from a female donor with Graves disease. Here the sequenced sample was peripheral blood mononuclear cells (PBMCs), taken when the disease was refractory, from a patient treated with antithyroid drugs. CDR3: CASSEPADRENTEAFF. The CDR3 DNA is TGTGCCAGCAGTGAACCCGCAGATCGGGAAAACACTGAAGCTTTCTTT.